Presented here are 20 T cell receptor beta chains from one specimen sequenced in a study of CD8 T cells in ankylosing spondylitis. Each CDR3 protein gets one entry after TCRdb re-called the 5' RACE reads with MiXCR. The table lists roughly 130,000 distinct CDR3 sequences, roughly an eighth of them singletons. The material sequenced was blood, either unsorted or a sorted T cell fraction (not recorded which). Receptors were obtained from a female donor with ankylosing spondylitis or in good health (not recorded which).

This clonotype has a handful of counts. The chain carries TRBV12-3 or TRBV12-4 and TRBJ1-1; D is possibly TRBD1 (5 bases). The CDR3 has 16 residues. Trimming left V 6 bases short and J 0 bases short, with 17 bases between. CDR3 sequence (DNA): TGTGCCAGCAGGCCCTCGGGTGCGGGGCTGAACACTGAAGCTTTCTTT. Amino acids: CASRPSGAGLNTEAFF.

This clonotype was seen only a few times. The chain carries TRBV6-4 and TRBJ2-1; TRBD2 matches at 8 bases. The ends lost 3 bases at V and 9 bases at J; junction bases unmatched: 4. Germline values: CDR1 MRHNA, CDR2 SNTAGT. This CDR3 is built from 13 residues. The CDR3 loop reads CASSDLLAGEQFF. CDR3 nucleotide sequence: TGTGCCAGCAGTGATCTCCTAGCGGGTGAGCAGTTCTTC.

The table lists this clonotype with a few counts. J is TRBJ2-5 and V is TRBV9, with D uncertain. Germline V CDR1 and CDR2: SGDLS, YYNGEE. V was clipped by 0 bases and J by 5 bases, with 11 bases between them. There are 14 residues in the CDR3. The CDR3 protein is CASSVGSLEETQYF. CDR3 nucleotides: TGTGCCAGCAGCGTAGGGAGTCTGGAGGAGACCCAGTACTTC.

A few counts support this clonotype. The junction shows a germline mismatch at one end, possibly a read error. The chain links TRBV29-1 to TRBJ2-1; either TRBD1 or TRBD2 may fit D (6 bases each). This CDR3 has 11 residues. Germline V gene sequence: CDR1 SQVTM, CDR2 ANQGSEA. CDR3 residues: CSASGDNEQFF. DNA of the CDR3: TGCAGCGCCTCGGGGGACAACGAGCAGTTCTTC.

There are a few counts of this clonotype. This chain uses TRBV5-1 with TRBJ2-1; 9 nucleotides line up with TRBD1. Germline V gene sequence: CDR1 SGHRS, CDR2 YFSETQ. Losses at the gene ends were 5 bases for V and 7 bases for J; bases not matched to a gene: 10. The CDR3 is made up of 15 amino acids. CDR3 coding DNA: TGCGCCAGCAGACCAACAGGGGGCAGGTTAAATGAGCAGTTCTTC. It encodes CASRPTGGRLNEQFF. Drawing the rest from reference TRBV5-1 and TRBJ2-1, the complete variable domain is KAGVTQTPRYLIKTRGQQVTLSCSPISGHRSVSWYQQTPGQGLQFLFEYFSETQRNKGNFPGRFSGRQFSNSRSEMNVSTLELGDSALYLCASRPTGGRLNEQFFGPGTRLTVL.

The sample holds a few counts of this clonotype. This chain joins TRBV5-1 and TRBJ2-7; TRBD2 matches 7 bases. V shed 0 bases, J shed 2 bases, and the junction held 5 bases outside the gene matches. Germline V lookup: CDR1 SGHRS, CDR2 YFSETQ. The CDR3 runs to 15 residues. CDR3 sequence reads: CASSLVSGPTYEQYF. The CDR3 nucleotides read TGCGCCAGCAGCTTGGTTAGCGGGCCGACCTACGAGCAGTACTTC.

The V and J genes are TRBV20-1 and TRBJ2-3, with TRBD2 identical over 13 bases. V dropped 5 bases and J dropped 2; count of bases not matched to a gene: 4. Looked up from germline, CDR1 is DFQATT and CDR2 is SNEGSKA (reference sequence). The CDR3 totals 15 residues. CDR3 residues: CSAGTSGVFTDTQYF. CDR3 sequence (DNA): TGCAGTGCTGGGACTAGCGGGGTTTTCACAGATACGCAGTATTTT.

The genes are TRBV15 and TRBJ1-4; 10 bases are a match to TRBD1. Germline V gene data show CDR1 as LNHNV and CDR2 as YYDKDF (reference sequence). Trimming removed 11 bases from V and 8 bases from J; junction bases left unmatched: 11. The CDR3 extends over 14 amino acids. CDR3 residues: CAATTDRGGEKLFF. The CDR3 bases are TGTGCCGCGACCACGGACAGGGGGGGAGAAAAACTGTTTTTT.

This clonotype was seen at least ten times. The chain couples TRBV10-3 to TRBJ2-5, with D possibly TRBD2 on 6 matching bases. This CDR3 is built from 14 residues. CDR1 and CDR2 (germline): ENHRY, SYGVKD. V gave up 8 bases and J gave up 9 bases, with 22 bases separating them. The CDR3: CAIGRLGGDEAQYF. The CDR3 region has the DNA TGTGCCATCGGAAGACTAGGAGGGGATGAGGCCCAGTACTTC.

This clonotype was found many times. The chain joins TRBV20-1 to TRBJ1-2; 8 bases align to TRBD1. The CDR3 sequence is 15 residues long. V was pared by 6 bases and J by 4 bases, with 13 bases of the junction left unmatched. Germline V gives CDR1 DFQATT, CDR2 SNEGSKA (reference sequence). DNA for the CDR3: TGCAGTGCCTCCCCCCCGCCTACAGGGGGCTATGGCTACACCTTC. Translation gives CSASPPPTGGYGYTF.

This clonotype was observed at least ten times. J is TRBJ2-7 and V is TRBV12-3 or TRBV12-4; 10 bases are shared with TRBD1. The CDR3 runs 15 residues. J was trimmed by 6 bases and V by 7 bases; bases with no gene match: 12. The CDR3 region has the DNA TGTGCCAGCACTATGACAGGGGGCGGACAGGGCGAGCAGTACTTC. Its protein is CASTMTGGGQGEQYF.

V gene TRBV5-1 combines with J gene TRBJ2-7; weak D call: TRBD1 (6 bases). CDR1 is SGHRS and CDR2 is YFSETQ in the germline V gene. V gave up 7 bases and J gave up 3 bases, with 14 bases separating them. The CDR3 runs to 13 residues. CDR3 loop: CASAAPGDYEQYF. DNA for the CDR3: TGCGCCAGCGCTGCGCCAGGGGACTACGAGCAGTACTTC.

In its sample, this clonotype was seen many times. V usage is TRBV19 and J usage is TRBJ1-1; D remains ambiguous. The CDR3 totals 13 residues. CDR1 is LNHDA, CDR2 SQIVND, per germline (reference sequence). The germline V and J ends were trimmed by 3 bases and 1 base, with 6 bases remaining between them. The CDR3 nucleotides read TGTGCCAGTAGTATCGGGTGGAACACTGAAGCTTTCTTT. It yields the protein CASSIGWNTEAFF.

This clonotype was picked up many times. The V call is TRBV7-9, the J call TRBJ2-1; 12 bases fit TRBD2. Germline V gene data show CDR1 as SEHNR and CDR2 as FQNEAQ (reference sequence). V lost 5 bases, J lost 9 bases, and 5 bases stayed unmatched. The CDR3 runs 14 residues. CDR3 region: CASSPTSGSLEQFF. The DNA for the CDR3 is TGTGCCAGCAGCCCGACTAGCGGGAGTCTTGAGCAGTTCTTC.

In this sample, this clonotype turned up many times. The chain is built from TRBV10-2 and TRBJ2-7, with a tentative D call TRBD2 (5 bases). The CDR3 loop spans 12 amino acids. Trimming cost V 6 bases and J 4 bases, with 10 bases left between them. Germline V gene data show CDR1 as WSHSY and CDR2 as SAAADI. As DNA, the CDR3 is TGCGCCAGCAGCAGCGGAACGTACGAGCAGTACTTC. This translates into CASSSGTYEQYF.

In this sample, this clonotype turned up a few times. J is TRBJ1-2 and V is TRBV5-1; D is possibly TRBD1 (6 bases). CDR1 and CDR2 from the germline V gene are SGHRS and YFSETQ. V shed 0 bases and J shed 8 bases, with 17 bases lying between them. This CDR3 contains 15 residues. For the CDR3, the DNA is TGCGCCAGCAGCTTGGGACAGGCCAGGGGTGAAGGCTACACCTTC. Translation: CASSLGQARGEGYTF.

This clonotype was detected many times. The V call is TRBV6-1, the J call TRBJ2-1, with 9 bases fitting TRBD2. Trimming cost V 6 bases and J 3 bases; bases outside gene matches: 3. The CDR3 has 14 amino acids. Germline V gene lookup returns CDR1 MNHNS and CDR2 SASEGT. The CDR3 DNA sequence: TGTGCCAGCAGGGAGCGGGAGGTCTACAATGAGCAGTTCTTC. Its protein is CASREREVYNEQFF.

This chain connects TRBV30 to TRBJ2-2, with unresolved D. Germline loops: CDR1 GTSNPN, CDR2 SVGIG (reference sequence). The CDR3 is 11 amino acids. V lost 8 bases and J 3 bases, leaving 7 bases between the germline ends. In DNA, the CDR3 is TGTGCCGGAACATACACCGGGGAGCTGTTTTTT. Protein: CAGTYTGELFF.

The CDR3 is CASSSEGSYEQYF. CDR3 nucleotide sequence: TGTGCCAGCAGTTCGGAAGGGTCCTACGAGCAGTACTTC. V usage is TRBV27 and J usage is TRBJ2-7, with D unresolved. The germline V gene encodes CDR1 MNHEY and CDR2 SMNVEV (reference sequence). The V gene lost 4 bases and the J gene lost 1 base, with 8 bases spanning the gap. The CDR3 sequence is 13 residues long.

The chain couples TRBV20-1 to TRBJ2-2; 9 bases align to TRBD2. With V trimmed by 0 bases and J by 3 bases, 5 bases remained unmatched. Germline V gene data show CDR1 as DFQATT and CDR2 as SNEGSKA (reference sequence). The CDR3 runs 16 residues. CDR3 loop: CSARDPAGGDTGELFF. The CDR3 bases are TGCAGTGCTAGAGATCCGGCGGGAGGGGACACCGGGGAGCTGTTTTTT.